The next 16 T cell receptor beta chains were all read from a single sample in a study of cytomegalovirus exposure and HLA in healthy donors. This PCR relied on a set of 60 Vbeta primers and 13 Jbeta primers. Sequencing was performed with immunoSEQ multiplex PCR; in TCRdb, only in-frame clones are kept and a portion is missing. This repertoire shows 150,000 to 200,000 clones, roughly 77% found once; its top ten account for 4% to 5%. Sequenced material: PBMCs. These receptors came from a man aged 18 to 29 in good health and CMV-seropositive.

The chain has TRBV13 and TRBJ1-1, with TRBD1 matching 8 bases. The germline V gene has CDR1 PRHDT and CDR2 FYEKMQ (reference sequence). V lost 1 base and J lost 5; bases outside the gene matches: 9. The CDR3 is 16 residues long. The DNA for the CDR3 is TGTGCCAGCAGCTTAGATCGACAGGGGTTCTTAACTGAAGCTTTCTTT. It translates to CASSLDRQGFLTEAFF.

There are a few counts of this clone. The V call is TRBV9, the J call TRBJ1-2; D might be TRBD1 (5 bases). This CDR3 is built from 15 residues. The V gene lost 0 bases and the J gene lost 9 bases, with 18 bases spanning the gap. CDR1 and CDR2 (germline): SGDLS, YYNGEE. CDR3 nucleotide sequence: TGTGCCAGCAGCGTAGATGCAGGGTCGGTAGGTAGCTACACCTTC. It yields the protein CASSVDAGSVGSYTF.

This sequence joins TRBV27 and TRBJ1-4, with 8 positions matching TRBD1. The ends lost 8 bases at V and 7 bases at J; junction bases unmatched: 9. The CDR3 loop spans 14 amino acids. Germline V CDR1 and CDR2: MNHEY, SMNVEV (reference sequence). CDR3 DNA sequence: TGTGCCAGCTCCCTGGACAGGGATGGTGAAAAACTGTTTTTT. Translating gives CASSLDRDGEKLFF.

The V call is TRBV11-2, the J call TRBJ2-1, with TRBD2 matching over 12 bases. The V segment lost 4 bases and the J segment 7 bases; nucleotides outside the gene matches: 11. The CDR3 has 17 residues. Germline V CDR1 and CDR2: SGHAT, FQNNGV. The CDR3 region has the DNA TGTGCCAGCAGCTCGGCCCTACCTAGCGGGGGGGCGAATGAGCAGTTCTTC. It encodes CASSSALPSGGANEQFF.

This clone has only one observation. The genes are TRBV5-1 and TRBJ1-2; D is perhaps TRBD1 (5 bases). The CDR3 is 14 amino acids. V was clipped by 4 bases and J by 0 bases, with 10 bases between them. CDR1 and CDR2 from the germline V gene are SGHRS and YFSETQ. CDR3 nucleotides: TGCGCCAGCAGCCTGACAGATACTAACTATGGCTACACCTTC. Protein sequence: CASSLTDTNYGYTF.

The sample holds a few counts of this clone. The rearrangement links TRBV11-2 to TRBJ1-3; D not resolved. CDR3 length equals 13 residues. Per germline, CDR1 SGHAT and CDR2 FQNNGV. The V gene lost 4 bases and the J gene lost 4 bases, with 8 bases spanning the gap. The CDR3 bases are TGTGCCAGCAGCTGGCAAGCGGGAAACACCATATATTTT. Protein sequence: CASSWQAGNTIYF.

The rearrangement uses TRBV6-5 and TRBJ2-7, with 7 bases matching TRBD1. In germline, CDR1 is MNHEY, CDR2 SVGAGI. CDR3 length: 12 amino acids. Trimming took 5 bases from V and 6 from J; bases not matched to a gene: 4. CDR3 coding DNA: TGTGCCAGCAGTCGTGACAGGGTCGAGCAGTACGTC. Amino acid sequence: CASSRDRVEQYV.

The rearrangement links TRBV27 to TRBJ1-5, with TRBD1 as a possible D gene (6 bases). This CDR3 has 15 amino acids. Trimming cost V 6 bases and J 4 bases, with 16 bases left between them. The germline V gene has CDR1 MNHEY and CDR2 SMNVEV (reference sequence). CDR3 sequence reads: CASSTRGQPNQPQHF. CDR3 nucleotides: TGTGCCAGCAGCACTCGAGGACAGCCTAATCAGCCCCAGCATTTT.

The chain is built from TRBV6-4 and TRBJ2-7, with D possibly being TRBD2 (5 bases). Trimming removed 7 bases at V and 0 bases at J, with 13 bases between. CDR1 and CDR2 (germline): MRHNA, SNTAGT. This CDR3 comprises 14 residues. The CDR3 here is CASIRRWSSYEQYV. The CDR3 DNA sequence: TGTGCCAGCATAAGGAGGTGGAGCTCCTACGAGCAGTACGTC.

V gene TRBV30 combines with J gene TRBJ1-6, with 8 bases lining up with TRBD1. CDR3 length: 14 residues. V lost 2 bases to trimming and J lost 5 bases; unmatched junction nucleotides: 2. Germline V gene sequence: CDR1 GTSNPN, CDR2 SVGIG (reference sequence). CDR3 DNA sequence: TGTGCCTGGAGTCAGGACAGGGATAATTCACCCCTCCACTTT. Amino acid sequence: CAWSQDRDNSPLHF.

The chain combines TRBV19 with TRBJ1-1; D is uncertain. Trimming removed 1 base at V and 6 bases at J, with 9 bases between. The CDR3 sequence is 13 residues long. From germline, CDR1 is LNHDA and CDR2 SQIVND (reference sequence). The CDR3 sequence: CASSIARTSEAFF. CDR3 bases: TGTGCCAGTAGTATAGCGCGGACTTCTGAAGCTTTCTTT.

The chain carries TRBV11-2 and TRBJ2-3, with 9 bases identical to TRBD1. The CDR3 totals 15 residues. Germline assignment: CDR1 SGHAT and CDR2 FQNNGV. V dropped 5 bases and J dropped 10; count of bases not matched to a gene: 13. For the CDR3, the DNA is TGTGCCAGCAGCCGAGGGACAGGGCGAGTGGAGTCGCAGTATTTT. This encodes CASSRGTGRVESQYF.

The CDR3 loop is CASISAAAGGTDTQYF. The CDR3 DNA follows: TGTGCCAGCATTTCTGCGGCGGCAGGGGGCACAGATACGCAGTATTTT. The chain has TRBV6-6 and TRBJ2-3; D is possibly TRBD1 (6 bases). Germline CDR1 MNHNY, CDR2 SVGAGI (reference sequence). CDR3 size: 16 residues. V gave up 7 bases and J gave up 1 base, with 18 bases separating them.

CDR3 sequence (DNA): TGTGCCAGCAGGCTGGACAGGGGGAATGGCTACACCTTC. As protein: CASRLDRGNGYTF. The chain is built from TRBV28 and TRBJ1-2; 10 bases are a match to TRBD1. V dropped 6 bases and J dropped 6; count of bases not matched to a gene: 4. The CDR3 is 13 amino acids. Germline V gene lookup returns CDR1 MDHEN and CDR2 SYDVKM.

The chain recombines TRBV2 with TRBJ2-1; 9 nucleotides agree with TRBD2. Germline V gives CDR1 SNHLY, CDR2 FYNNEI. The ends lost 5 bases at V and 4 bases at J; junction bases unmatched: 27. CDR3 length: 22 amino acids. CDR3 sequence reads: CASSNLPGLALEGHPTYNEQFF. The CDR3 nucleotides read TGTGCCAGCAGTAATCTCCCGGGACTAGCTCTGGAGGGCCACCCGACATACAATGAGCAGTTCTTC.

The rearrangement links TRBV7-2 to TRBJ1-2, with D unclear. The germline V gene encodes CDR1 SGHTA and CDR2 FQGNSA. This CDR3 is 14 amino acids long. Trimming removed 0 bases from V and 5 bases from J, with 10 bases in between. CDR3 loop: CASSLARAGYGYTF. In DNA, the CDR3 is TGTGCCAGCAGCTTAGCGAGGGCAGGTTATGGCTACACCTTC.